Below, 23 T cell receptor beta chains from the same sample are listed, as sequenced in a study of T cell responses to AZD1222 COVID-19 vaccine. The method was immunoSEQ multiplex PCR; TCRdb's version includes in-frame clones alone and lacks a portion of them. The sample shows 150,000 or so clones, 88% of them seen only once. The input for sequencing was peripheral blood, taken on day 0 of MenACWY control vaccination. All receptors derive from an adult in good health.

The chain recombines TRBV7-2 with TRBJ1-6; the match to TRBD1 covers 7 bases. The CDR3 runs to 16 residues. The germline gives CDR1 SGHTA, CDR2 FQGNSA. V was clipped by 0 bases and J by 10 bases; unmatched bases: 9. The CDR3 bases are TGTGCCAGCAGCTTAGCGACACAGGGGTCGGGATCACCCCTCCACTTT. Amino acids: CASSLATQGSGSPLHF.

The V and J genes are TRBV6-6 and TRBJ2-1, with TRBD2 matching 10 bases. The germline gives CDR1 MNHNY, CDR2 SVGAGI (reference sequence). The CDR3 is 16 residues long. V trimming: 6 bases; J trimming: 5 bases; junction bases outside the gene matches: 10. The DNA of the CDR3 is TGTGCCAGCAGCCTAACTCTAGCGGGGGCCGACAATGAGCAGTTCTTC. Amino acids: CASSLTLAGADNEQFF.

This clone was seen more than once but under ten times. The rearrangement links TRBV7-2 to TRBJ2-3, with 9 bases aligning to TRBD2. Germline V gene sequence: CDR1 SGHTA, CDR2 FQGNSA. Trimming removed 4 bases from V and 0 bases from J; junction bases left unmatched: 11. This CDR3 is 18 amino acids long. The chain's CDR3 is CASSWGAGGETSTDTQYF. In DNA form, the CDR3 reads TGTGCCAGCAGCTGGGGCGCGGGAGGGGAAACTAGCACAGATACGCAGTATTTT.

The CDR3 sequence is CAISERGTGPQPQHF. The CDR3 DNA follows: TGTGCCATCAGTGAGAGGGGAACAGGGCCTCAGCCCCAGCATTTT. V is TRBV10-3 and J is TRBJ1-5; TRBD1 is a possible D gene (6 bases). V was cut by 2 bases and J by 6 bases, with 14 bases left in between. There are 15 residues in the CDR3. CDR1 is ENHRY, CDR2 SYGVKD, per germline.

The chain recombines TRBV29-1 with TRBJ2-1; D is unclear. The ends were cut back, 1 base at V and 6 bases at J, with 4 bases in the middle. This CDR3 has 11 amino acids. Germline CDR1 SQVTM, CDR2 ANQGSEA. The DNA of the CDR3 is TGCAGCGTTGAAGGGCGCAATGAGCAGTTCTTC. Translating gives CSVEGRNEQFF.

The chain carries TRBV2 and TRBJ1-1; no reliable D call. The CDR3 loop spans 14 amino acids. CDR1 and CDR2 from the germline V gene are SNHLY and FYNNEI. V shed 6 bases and J shed 10 bases, with 21 bases lying between them. The CDR3: CASRGSGRELRAFF. The CDR3, as DNA: TGTGCCAGCAGGGGTTCCGGCCGGGAACTAAGAGCTTTCTTT.

Only one count was recorded for this clone. This sequence joins TRBV9 and TRBJ2-7, with unresolved D. This CDR3 contains 12 residues. V was cut by 3 bases and J by 5 bases, with 9 bases left in between. CDR1 SGDLS and CDR2 YYNGEE come from the germline V gene. DNA of the CDR3: TGTGCCAGCAGCGCTACGGATGACGAGCAGTACTTC. Translated: CASSATDDEQYF. The entire variable domain, with the rest obtained from reference TRBV9 and TRBJ2-7, is as follows: DSGVTQTPKHLITATGQRVTLRCSPRSGDLSVYWYQQSLDQGLQFLIQYYNGEERAKGNILERFSAQQFPDLHSELNLSSLELGDSALYFCASSATDDEQYFGPGTRLTVT.

The V gene is TRBV28, the J gene TRBJ1-2; D gene uncertain. The V gene's germline CDR1 is MDHEN and CDR2 SYDVKM. CDR3 length equals 18 residues. Trimming took off 3 bases at V and 6 bases at J, with 26 bases between the two ends. Here the CDR3 reads CASSLEAATGLKGDGYTF. The CDR3 nucleotides read TGTGCCAGCAGTTTGGAGGCAGCGACGGGCCTTAAAGGAGATGGCTACACCTTC.

The CDR3 sequence: CASSFWVGGSYNEQFF. The CDR3, as DNA: TGTGCCAGTAGTTTTTGGGTTGGTGGCTCCTACAATGAGCAGTTCTTC. The chain combines TRBV19 with TRBJ2-1; no clear D. CDR1 is LNHDA and CDR2 is SQIVND in the germline V gene (reference sequence). CDR3 length equals 16 residues. The V and J ends lost 5 bases and 0 bases respectively, with 14 bases between them.

The CDR3 bases are TGTGCCAGCAGTGATCCCCGGCGGGGGCTTTTGTTGACTGAAGCTTTCTTT. Translating it yields CASSDPRRGLLLTEAFF. The V gene is TRBV28, the J gene TRBJ1-1, with D possibly TRBD1 on 6 matching bases. V dropped 5 bases and J dropped 5 bases, with 24 bases sitting between them. The CDR3 extends over 17 amino acids. The germline gives CDR1 MDHEN, CDR2 SYDVKM.

V is TRBV19 and J is TRBJ1-2, with D hard to call. Germline V gene sequence: CDR1 LNHDA, CDR2 SQIVND (reference sequence). The CDR3 spans 13 residues. V lost 4 bases, J lost 3 bases, and 9 bases lay in between. For the CDR3, the DNA is TGTGCCAGTAGTACCGTCCCGTACTATGGCTACACCTTC. This encodes CASSTVPYYGYTF. Full variable domain (missing parts from reference TRBV19 and TRBJ1-2): DGGITQSPKYLFRKEGQNVTLSCEQNLNHDAMYWYRQDPGQGLRLIYYSQIVNDFQKGDIAEGYSVSREKKESFPLTVTSAQKNPTAFYLCASSTVPYYGYTFGSGTRLTVV.

V is TRBV27 and J is TRBJ1-5; possibly TRBD1 for D (5 bases). The V end was cut by 6 bases, the J end by 0 bases, with 12 bases between. Germline V gives CDR1 MNHEY, CDR2 SMNVEV (reference sequence). The CDR3 contains 15 residues. The CDR3 reads CASSQGTYSNQPQHF. The CDR3 DNA sequence: TGTGCCAGCAGCCAGGGAACTTATAGCAATCAGCCCCAGCATTTT.

This clone has just one count. V usage is TRBV11-3 and J usage is TRBJ2-7, with D perhaps TRBD1 (6 bases). The V and J ends lost 1 base and 3 bases respectively, with 16 bases between them. CDR3 length: 16 amino acids. CDR1 and CDR2 from the germline V gene are SGHNT and YENEEA. In DNA, the CDR3 is TGTGCCAGCAGCTTAGTCGGAACAGGGATTTTCTACGAGCAGTACTTC. As protein: CASSLVGTGIFYEQYF.

The genes are TRBV27 and TRBJ1-1, with 7 bases that match TRBD1. Trimming cost V 5 bases and J 4 bases; bases outside gene matches: 4. Germline V gene sequence: CDR1 MNHEY, CDR2 SMNVEV (reference sequence). The CDR3 is 13 amino acids. CDR3: CASSKGAFTEAFF. The CDR3 DNA reads TGTGCCAGCAGTAAGGGGGCTTTCACTGAAGCTTTCTTT.

This clone was detected once. The chain uses TRBV11-3 and TRBJ2-2, with D possibly matching TRBD1 (5 bases). Germline CDR1 and CDR2: SGHNT and YENEEA. This CDR3 has 14 amino acids. Between the trimmed V and J ends, which lost 1 base and 3 bases, there was a span of 6 bases. CDR3 nucleotides: TGTGCCAGCAGCTTAGGACAGTACACCGGGGAGCTGTTTTTT. This gives the protein CASSLGQYTGELFF.

The V and J genes are TRBV20-1 and TRBJ1-5; D call uncertain. V lost 3 bases, J lost 2 bases, and 8 bases lay in between. The CDR3 covers 13 residues. Germline loops: CDR1 DFQATT, CDR2 SNEGSKA (reference sequence). In DNA, the CDR3 is TGCAGTGCTAGTCGGGGAGGCAATCAGCCCCAGCATTTT. Translated, it gives CSASRGGNQPQHF.

The chain recombines TRBV4-3 with TRBJ2-2; 8 bases align to TRBD2. The CDR3 is made up of 18 amino acids. The J segment lost 5 bases and the V segment lost 3 bases, leaving 14 bases of the junction unmatched. The V gene's germline CDR1 is LGHNA and CDR2 YSLEER. The CDR3 sequence: CASSQDNSAGGRTGELFF. Here the CDR3 DNA reads TGCGCCAGCAGCCAGGACAACTCCGCGGGGGGTCGGACCGGGGAGCTGTTTTTT.

This clone was seen a single time. The chain uses TRBV19 and TRBJ1-4; no clear D gene. The V end lost 6 bases, the J end lost 0 bases, and 11 bases lay between the germline ends. There are 15 residues in the CDR3. CDR1 is LNHDA, CDR2 SQIVND, per germline (reference sequence). For the CDR3, the DNA is TGTGCCAGTAGCCCGGGAATTGCAACTAATGAAAAACTGTTTTTT. It codes for CASSPGIATNEKLFF.

A single count supports this clone. The V and J genes are TRBV30 and TRBJ1-2; tentatively, D is TRBD1 (6 bases). The ends were cut back, 8 bases at V and 7 bases at J, with 14 bases in the middle. Germline CDR1 is GTSNPN and CDR2 is SVGIG (reference sequence). The CDR3 extends over 11 amino acids. The CDR3 DNA follows: TGTGCCCAACGACCAGGGGTTGGCTACACCTTC. Protein sequence: CAQRPGVGYTF. Full variable domain (remainder filled in from reference TRBV30 and TRBJ1-2): SQTIHQWPATLVQPVGSPLSLECTVEGTSNPNLYWYRQAAGRGLQLLFYSVGIGQISSEVPQNLSASRPQDRQFILSSKKLLLSDSGFYLCAQRPGVGYTFGSGTRLTVV.

The count of this clone is one. This chain connects TRBV19 to TRBJ2-7; a weak D match, TRBD2 (6 bases). The CDR3 contains 12 residues. V dropped 4 bases and J dropped 10 bases, with 14 bases sitting between them. CDR1 and CDR2 from the germline V gene are LNHDA and SQIVND (reference sequence). The CDR3 here is CASSTTGTRQYF. CDR3 DNA: TGTGCCAGTAGTACGACGGGGACTCGACAGTACTTC. The whole variable domain, filled in from reference TRBV19 and TRBJ2-7, reads DGGITQSPKYLFRKEGQNVTLSCEQNLNHDAMYWYRQDPGQGLRLIYYSQIVNDFQKGDIAEGYSVSREKKESFPLTVTSAQKNPTAFYLCASSTTGTRQYFGPGTRLTVT.

The J gene is TRBJ2-7, the V gene TRBV7-9; no firm D call. The V end lost 8 bases, the J end lost 2 bases, and 13 bases lay between the germline ends. There are 13 residues in the CDR3. The germline CDR1 and CDR2 sequences are SEHNR and FQNEAQ (reference sequence). This CDR3 reads CASGFGPAYEQYF. The CDR3 bases are TGTGCCAGCGGGTTTGGGCCTGCCTACGAGCAGTACTTC.

The rearrangement links TRBV28 to TRBJ2-7; TRBD2 matches 7 bases. The CDR3 is 14 residues long. J lost 2 bases, V lost 3 bases, and 4 bases had no gene match. CDR1 is MDHEN and CDR2 is SYDVKM in the germline V gene. The CDR3 loop is CASSLRGRPYEQYF. CDR3 nucleotides: TGTGCCAGCAGTTTGCGGGGGAGACCCTACGAGCAGTACTTC. Looking up the rest from reference TRBV28 and TRBJ2-7 gives the full variable domain: DVKVTQSSRYLVKRTGEKVFLECVQDMDHENMFWYRQDPGLGLRLIYFSYDVKMKEKGDIPEGYSVSREKKERFSLILESASTNQTSMYLCASSLRGRPYEQYFGPGTRLTVT.

V gene TRBV29-1 combines with J gene TRBJ1-2; D remains unclear. The CDR3 sequence is 13 residues long. CDR1 and CDR2 from the germline V gene are SQVTM and ANQGSEA. Between the trimmed V and J ends, which lost 1 base and 8 bases, there was a span of 14 bases. The CDR3 loop is CSVEVSSGGGYTF. Written as DNA, the CDR3 is TGCAGCGTTGAAGTCTCGTCAGGCGGGGGCTACACCTTC.